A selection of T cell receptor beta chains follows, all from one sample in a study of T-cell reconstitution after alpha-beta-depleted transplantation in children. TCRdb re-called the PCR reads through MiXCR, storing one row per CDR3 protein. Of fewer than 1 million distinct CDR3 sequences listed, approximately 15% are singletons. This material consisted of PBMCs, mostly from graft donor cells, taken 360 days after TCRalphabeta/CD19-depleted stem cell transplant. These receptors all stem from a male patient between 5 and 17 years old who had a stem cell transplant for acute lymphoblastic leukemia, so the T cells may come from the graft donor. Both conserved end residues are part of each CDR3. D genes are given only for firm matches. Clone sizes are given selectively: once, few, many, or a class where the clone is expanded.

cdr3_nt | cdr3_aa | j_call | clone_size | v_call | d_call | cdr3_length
TGCAGTGCTCTGGGGGACAAAGCCTACGAGCAGTACTTC | CSALGDKAYEQYF | TRBJ2-7 | NA | TRBV20-1 | NA | 13
TGTGCCAGCGGGATATCCACGCGTCTTCGCTATGGCTACACCTTC | CASGISTRLRYGYTF | TRBJ1-2 | NA | TRBV12-3/TRBV12-4 | NA | 15
TGCAGTGCTCTTCCCGGACTAGCCTATTTAGAGAACACCGGGGAGCTGTTTTTT | CSALPGLAYLENTGELFF | TRBJ2-2 | many | TRBV20-1 | TRBD2 | 18
TGTGCCACCAGCAGAGATATTCAGGGGAAATGGGATGGCTACACCTTC | CATSRDIQGKWDGYTF | TRBJ1-2 | NA | TRBV15 | NA | 16
TGCAGCGTTGAACGGGGGACTAGGAACACTGAAGCTTTCTTT | CSVERGTRNTEAFF | TRBJ1-1 | few | TRBV29-1 | NA | 14
TGCGCCAGCAGCTTGGCCAGGGTTCAGTCCTACGAGCAGTACTTC | CASSLARVQSYEQYF | TRBJ2-7 | many | TRBV5-1 | NA | 15
TGTACCTTCTGCCTGAGTAGCGGGAGGGCGATCTCCTACAATGAGCAGTTCTTC | CTFCLSSGRAISYNEQFF | TRBJ2-1 | NA | TRBV6-4 | TRBD2 | 18
TGTGCCACCAGTGACCTGGACTGGAATCAGCCCCAGCATTTT | CATSDLDWNQPQHF | TRBJ1-5 | few | TRBV24-1 | NA | 14
TGCGCCAGCAGCTCGACAGGGGGCAAGCGGGGCTACACCTTC | CASSSTGGKRGYTF | TRBJ1-2 | many | TRBV5-1 | TRBD1 | 14
TGTGCCAGCAGCTTCTCCGGGACAGGTGAAAAACTGTTTTTT | CASSFSGTGEKLFF | TRBJ1-4 | few | TRBV7-2 | TRBD1 | 14
TGTGCCAGCAGTACCTCGTACGGAACCTACGAGCAGTACTTC | CASSTSYGTYEQYF | TRBJ2-7 | few | TRBV6-5 | NA | 14
TGTGCCAGCAGCTCCGGACCCGGCTATCAGCCCCAGCATTTT | CASSSGPGYQPQHF | TRBJ1-5 | NA | TRBV7-8 | NA | 14
TGCAGTGCTAGTCGACAGGCGTTTGATCAGCCCCAGCATTTT | CSASRQAFDQPQHF | TRBJ1-5 | NA | TRBV20-1 | NA | 14
TGTGCCAGCAGCTTATGGGGCTATGGCTACACCTTC | CASSLWGYGYTF | TRBJ1-2 | many | TRBV11-2 | NA | 12
TGCGCCAGCAGCCAGGGCCTACTAGTAAGCTCCTACAATGAGCAGTTCTTC | CASSQGLLVSSYNEQFF | TRBJ2-1 | many | TRBV4-1 | NA | 17
TGTGCCAGCAGCGTAGTTCCCGGCGGCACCCCAGATACGCAGTATTTT | CASSVVPGGTPDTQYF | TRBJ2-3 | NA | TRBV9 | NA | 16
TGCGCCAGCAGCCGCCTGGGGGCAAAGAACACCGGGGAGCTGTTTTTT | CASSRLGAKNTGELFF | TRBJ2-2 | many | TRBV5-1 | NA | 16
TGTGCCAGCAGCGACGGCTCCTACGAGCAGTACTTC | CASSDGSYEQYF | TRBJ2-7 | many | TRBV5-1 | NA | 12
TGCGCCAGCAGCTACTGGGACACGAACTACGAGCAGTACTTC | CASSYWDTNYEQYF | TRBJ2-7 | NA | TRBV5-1 | NA | 14
TGCGCCAGCAGCCATACAGGAGACTACGAGCAGTACTTC | CASSHTGDYEQYF | TRBJ2-7 | many | TRBV5-1 | NA | 13
TGCAGCGTTGGACGAGACACTTCCTACAATGAGCAGTTCTTC | CSVGRDTSYNEQFF | TRBJ2-1 | few | TRBV29-1 | NA | 14
TGCAGTGCTGACGGGACGATCTATGAGCAGTACTTC | CSADGTIYEQYF | TRBJ2-7 | few | TRBV20-1 | NA | 12
TGCGCCAGCAGCTTGGCAACGTATACTAACTCCTACGAGCAGTACTTC | CASSLATYTNSYEQYF | TRBJ2-7 | NA | TRBV5-1 | NA | 16
TGTGCCAGCAGCTTTTCAGCGGCCCTCTCCTACGAGCAGTACTTC | CASSFSAALSYEQYF | TRBJ2-7 | few | TRBV7-9 | NA | 15
TGCAGTGCTACCCTGCTCAGGCGACTTGAAGCTTTCTTT | CSATLLRRLEAFF | TRBJ1-1 | NA | TRBV20-1 | NA | 13
TGTGCCAGCAGCCAAGATCTGGGGTGGCTAGCGGGAGTTACCGGGGAGCTGTTTTTT | CASSQDLGWLAGVTGELFF | TRBJ2-2 | NA | TRBV4-2 | TRBD2 | 19
TGTGCCAGCAGCCTTAAGGTCCGAACGTACAATGAGCAGTTCTTC | CASSLKVRTYNEQFF | TRBJ2-1 | NA | TRBV7-2 | NA | 15
TGCGCCAGCAGTGAGCCGTTATTTCGGGGTGGGAATGAGCAGTTCTTC | CASSEPLFRGGNEQFF | TRBJ2-1 | few | TRBV10-1 | NA | 16
TGTGCCAGCAGTCTGTCCGGGACAGCATTTACTGAAGCTTTCTTT | CASSLSGTAFTEAFF | TRBJ1-1 | NA | TRBV27 | TRBD1 | 15
TGTGCCAGCAGCCACGACAGGAAGACCTACGAGCAGTACTTC | CASSHDRKTYEQYF | TRBJ2-7 | many | TRBV6-5 | NA | 14
TGTGCCAGCAGCTTAATGGAGGCCGGGGAGCTGTTTTTT | CASSLMEAGELFF | TRBJ2-2 | few | TRBV7-3 | NA | 13
TGTGCCAGCTCCGTCGCGCCCCGGGGGAACTACGAGCAGTACTTC | CASSVAPRGNYEQYF | TRBJ2-7 | NA | TRBV18 | NA | 15
TGTGCCAGCAGACCTACTAGCGGGAGGGCCTACGAGCAGTACTTC | CASRPTSGRAYEQYF | TRBJ2-7 | NA | TRBV6-1 | TRBD2 | 15
TGCGCCAGCAGCTTGGTAGTTAGCGGGAGGGCCTCGACCTACGAGCAGTACTTC | CASSLVVSGRASTYEQYF | TRBJ2-7 | few | TRBV5-1 | TRBD2 | 18
TGTGCCAGTAGCCCGGGACAGTACACTGAAGCTTTCTTT | CASSPGQYTEAFF | TRBJ1-1 | few | TRBV19 | TRBD1 | 13
TGTGCCAGCAGTCCCCCCCGGTCCCGGAGACCCTACGAGCAGTACTTC | CASSPPRSRRPYEQYF | TRBJ2-7 | few | TRBV27 | NA | 16